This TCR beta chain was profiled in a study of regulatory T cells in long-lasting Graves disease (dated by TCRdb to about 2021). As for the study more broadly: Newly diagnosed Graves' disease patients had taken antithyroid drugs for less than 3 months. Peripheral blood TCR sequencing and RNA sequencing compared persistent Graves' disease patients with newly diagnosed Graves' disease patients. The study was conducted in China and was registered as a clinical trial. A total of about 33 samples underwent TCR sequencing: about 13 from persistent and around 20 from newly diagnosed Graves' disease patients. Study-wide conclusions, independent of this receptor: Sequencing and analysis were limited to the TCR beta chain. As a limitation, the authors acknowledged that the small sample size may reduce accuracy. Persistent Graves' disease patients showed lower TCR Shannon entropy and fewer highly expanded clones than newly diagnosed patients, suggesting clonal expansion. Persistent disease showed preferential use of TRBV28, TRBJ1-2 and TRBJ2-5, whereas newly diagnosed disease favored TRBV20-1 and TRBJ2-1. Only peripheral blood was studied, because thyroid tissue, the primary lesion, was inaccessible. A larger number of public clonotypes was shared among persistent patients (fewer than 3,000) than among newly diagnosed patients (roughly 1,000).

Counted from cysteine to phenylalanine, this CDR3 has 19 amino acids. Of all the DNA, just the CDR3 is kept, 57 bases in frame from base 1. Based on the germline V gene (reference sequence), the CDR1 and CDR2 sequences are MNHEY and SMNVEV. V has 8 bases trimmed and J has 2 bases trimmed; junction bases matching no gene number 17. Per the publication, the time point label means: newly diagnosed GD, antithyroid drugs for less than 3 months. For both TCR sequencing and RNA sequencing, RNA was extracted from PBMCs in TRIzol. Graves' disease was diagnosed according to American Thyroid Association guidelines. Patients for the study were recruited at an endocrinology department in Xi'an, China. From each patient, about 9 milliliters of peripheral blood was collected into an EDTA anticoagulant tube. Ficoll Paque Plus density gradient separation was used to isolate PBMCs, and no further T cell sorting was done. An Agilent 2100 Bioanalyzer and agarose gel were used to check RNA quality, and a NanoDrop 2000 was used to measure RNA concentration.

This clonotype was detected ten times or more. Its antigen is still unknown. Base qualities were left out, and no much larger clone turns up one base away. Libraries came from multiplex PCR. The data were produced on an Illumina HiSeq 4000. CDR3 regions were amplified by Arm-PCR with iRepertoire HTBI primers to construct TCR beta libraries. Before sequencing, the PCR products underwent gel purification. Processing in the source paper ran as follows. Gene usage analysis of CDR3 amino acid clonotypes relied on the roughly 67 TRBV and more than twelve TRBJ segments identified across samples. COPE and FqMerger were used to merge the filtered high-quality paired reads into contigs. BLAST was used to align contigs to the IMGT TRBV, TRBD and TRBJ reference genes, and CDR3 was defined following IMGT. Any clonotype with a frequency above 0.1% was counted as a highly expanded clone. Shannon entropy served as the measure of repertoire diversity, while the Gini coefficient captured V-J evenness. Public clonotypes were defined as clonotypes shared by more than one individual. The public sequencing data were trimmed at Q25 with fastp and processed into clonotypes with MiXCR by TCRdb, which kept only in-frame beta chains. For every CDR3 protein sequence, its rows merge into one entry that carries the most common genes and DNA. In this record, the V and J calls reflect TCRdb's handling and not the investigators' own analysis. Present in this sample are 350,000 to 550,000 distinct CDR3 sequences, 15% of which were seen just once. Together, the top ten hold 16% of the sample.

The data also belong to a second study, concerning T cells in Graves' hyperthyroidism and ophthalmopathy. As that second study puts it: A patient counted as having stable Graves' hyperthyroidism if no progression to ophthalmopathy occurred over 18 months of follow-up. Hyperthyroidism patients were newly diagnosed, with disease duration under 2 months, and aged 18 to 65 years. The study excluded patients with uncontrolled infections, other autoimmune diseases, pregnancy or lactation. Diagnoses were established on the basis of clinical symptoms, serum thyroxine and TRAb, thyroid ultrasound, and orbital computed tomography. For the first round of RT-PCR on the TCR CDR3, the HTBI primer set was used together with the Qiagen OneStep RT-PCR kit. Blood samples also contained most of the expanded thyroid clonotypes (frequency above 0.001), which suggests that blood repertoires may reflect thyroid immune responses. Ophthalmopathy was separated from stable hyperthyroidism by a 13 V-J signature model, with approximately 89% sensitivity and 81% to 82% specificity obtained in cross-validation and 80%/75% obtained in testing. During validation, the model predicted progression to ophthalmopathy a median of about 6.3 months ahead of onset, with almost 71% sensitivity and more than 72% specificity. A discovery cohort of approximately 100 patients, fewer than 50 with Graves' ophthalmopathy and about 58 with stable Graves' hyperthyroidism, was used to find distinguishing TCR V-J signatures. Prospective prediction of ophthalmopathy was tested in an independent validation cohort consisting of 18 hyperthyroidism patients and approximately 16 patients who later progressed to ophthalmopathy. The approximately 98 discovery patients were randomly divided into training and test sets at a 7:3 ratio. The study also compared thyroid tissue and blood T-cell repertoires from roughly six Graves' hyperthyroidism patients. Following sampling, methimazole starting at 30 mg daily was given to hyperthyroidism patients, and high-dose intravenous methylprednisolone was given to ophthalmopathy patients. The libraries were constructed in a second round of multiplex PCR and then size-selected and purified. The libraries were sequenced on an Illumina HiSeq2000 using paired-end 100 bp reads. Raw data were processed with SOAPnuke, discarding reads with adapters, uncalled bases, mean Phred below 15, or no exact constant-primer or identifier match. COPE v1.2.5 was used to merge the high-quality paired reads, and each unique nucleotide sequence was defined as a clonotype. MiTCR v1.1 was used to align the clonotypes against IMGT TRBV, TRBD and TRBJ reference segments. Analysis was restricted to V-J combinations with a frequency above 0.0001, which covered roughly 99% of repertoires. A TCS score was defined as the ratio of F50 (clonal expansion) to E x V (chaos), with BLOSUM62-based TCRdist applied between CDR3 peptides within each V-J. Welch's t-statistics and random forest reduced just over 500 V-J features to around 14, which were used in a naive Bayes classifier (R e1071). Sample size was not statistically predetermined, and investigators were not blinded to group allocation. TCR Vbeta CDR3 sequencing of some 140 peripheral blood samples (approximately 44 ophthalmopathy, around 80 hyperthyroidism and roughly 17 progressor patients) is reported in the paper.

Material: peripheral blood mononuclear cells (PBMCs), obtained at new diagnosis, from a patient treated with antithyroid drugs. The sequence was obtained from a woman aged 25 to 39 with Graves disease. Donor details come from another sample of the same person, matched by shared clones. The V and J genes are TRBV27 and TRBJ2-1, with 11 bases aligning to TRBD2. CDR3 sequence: CASCSGLAGAIIAYNEQFF. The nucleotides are TGTGCCAGCTGTAGTGGACTAGCGGGCGCTATCATAGCCTACAATGAGCAGTTCTTC.